These 26 T cell receptor beta chains were all obtained from the same sample, sequenced in a study of CD8 T cells in ankylosing spondylitis. TCRdb reprocessed the 5' RACE reads via MiXCR and lists one record per CDR3 protein. The table has fewer than 200,000 distinct CDR3 sequences, approximately 16% seen once. Input material: blood, either unsorted or a sorted T cell fraction (not recorded which). Receptors originate from a male donor with ankylosing spondylitis or in good health (not recorded which).

This clonotype has a count of ten or more. The genes are TRBV20-1 and TRBJ1-6, with a tentative D call TRBD1 (6 bases). Deletions cut 4 bases from V and 10 bases from J, with 14 bases between. Germline loops: CDR1 DFQATT, CDR2 SNEGSKA (reference sequence). The CDR3 has 13 residues. The CDR3 protein is CSATRQAASPLHF. The CDR3 coding sequence is TGCAGTGCTACCCGACAGGCGGCATCACCCCTCCACTTT.

This clonotype was seen more than once but under ten times. V usage is TRBV29-1 and J usage is TRBJ2-4; D is unresolved. V was pared by 4 bases and J by 7 bases, with 8 bases between. Germline values: CDR1 SQVTM, CDR2 ANQGSEA. There are 11 residues in the CDR3. The CDR3: CSVVLVNIQYF. The CDR3 DNA sequence: TGCAGCGTTGTTTTGGTGAACATTCAGTACTTC.

There are a few counts of this clonotype. A much larger clone is a single base away; this may be a read error. The chain couples TRBV29-1 to TRBJ1-2, with unresolved D. The ends were cut back, 2 bases at V and 13 bases at J, with 14 bases in the middle. The CDR3 is 11 amino acids. Germline CDR1 reads SQVTM; CDR2 reads ANQGSEA. CDR3 loop: CSVERNSEITF. In DNA, the CDR3 is TGCAGCGTTGAAAGAAATTCTGAGATCACCTTC.

There are a few counts of this clonotype. J is TRBJ2-3 and V is TRBV2; 7 bases line up with TRBD2. V trimming: 9 bases; J trimming: 1 base; junction bases outside the gene matches: 10. Germline V lookup: CDR1 SNHLY, CDR2 FYNNEI. The CDR3 runs to 15 residues. In nucleotides, the CDR3 is TGTGCCAGTAAAGCGGGGTCCTGGGGCACAGATACGCAGTATTTT. It is translated as CASKAGSWGTDTQYF.

This clonotype has ten or more counts. This chain uses TRBV28 with TRBJ1-2; D is undetermined. The V gene's germline CDR1 is MDHEN and CDR2 SYDVKM. The CDR3 length is 13 residues. Trimming cost V 8 bases and J 0 bases, with 10 bases left between them. CDR3 sequence reads: CASPRTANYGYTF. The CDR3 DNA sequence: TGTGCCAGCCCCCGGACGGCTAACTATGGCTACACCTTC.

This clonotype was counted at least ten times. The V gene is TRBV10-3, the J gene TRBJ2-7, with TRBD1 matching over 9 bases. The CDR3 sequence is 13 residues long. CDR1 and CDR2 from the germline V gene are ENHRY and SYGVKD. Trimming took 9 bases from V and 5 from J; bases not matched to a gene: 8. In DNA, the CDR3 is TGTGCCATGTCCGGGACAGGGACCAACGAGCAGTACTTC. It encodes CAMSGTGTNEQYF.

This clonotype was seen a few times. V usage is TRBV7-9 and J usage is TRBJ2-5; 9 bases match TRBD1. The CDR3 has 16 amino acids. CDR1 SEHNR and CDR2 FQNEAQ come from the germline V gene (reference sequence). Trimming took 1 base from V and 4 from J; bases not matched to a gene: 7. The CDR3 DNA is TGTGCCAGCAGCTTAGTTTCGGGACAGGGATCAGAGACCCAGTACTTC. As protein: CASSLVSGQGSETQYF.

This clonotype appeared many times. The rearrangement joins TRBV20-1 to TRBJ1-3; 8 nucleotides align to TRBD1. This CDR3 spans 14 amino acids. V lost 3 bases, J lost 7 bases, and 8 bases stayed unmatched. CDR1 is DFQATT and CDR2 is SNEGSKA in the germline V gene (reference sequence). The CDR3 protein is CSARSTGVDNTIYF. CDR3 sequence (DNA): TGCAGTGCTAGGTCGACAGGGGTGGATAACACCATATATTTT.

This rearrangement joins TRBV11-2 to TRBJ2-4; 11 bases map to TRBD1. V was pared by 3 bases and J by 3 bases, with 10 bases of the junction left unmatched. The CDR3 is 18 residues long. CDR1 SGHAT and CDR2 FQNNGV come from the germline V gene. In DNA, the CDR3 is TGTGCCAGCAGCTTGTATGGACAGGGGGCGCCGGGCAAAAACATTCAGTACTTC. It yields the protein CASSLYGQGAPGKNIQYF.

This clonotype was counted at least ten times. The rearrangement joins TRBV27 to TRBJ1-1; D is undetermined. V gave up 9 bases and J gave up 1 base, with 15 bases separating them. The length of the CDR3 is 14 residues. Germline-derived CDR1 and CDR2 are MNHEY and SMNVEV (reference sequence). DNA for the CDR3: TGTGCCAGTAAACTAAGCCACAGGAACACTGAAGCTTTCTTT. The encoded protein is CASKLSHRNTEAFF.

This clonotype was observed at least ten times. The chain combines TRBV5-5 with TRBJ1-1; D is unresolved. Trimming shortened V by 6 bases and J by 4 bases, and 13 bases separated the two germline ends. The germline V gene encodes CDR1 SGHKS and CDR2 YYEKEE (reference sequence). This CDR3 spans 13 amino acids. The DNA of the CDR3 is TGTGCCAGCACCTGGAGTGAAGGCACTGAAGCTTTCTTT. It yields the protein CASTWSEGTEAFF.

The chain employs TRBV24-1 and TRBJ1-4; D may be TRBD1 (5 bases). Trimming took 2 bases from V and 5 from J, leaving 17 bases between them. The CDR3 runs to 17 residues. CDR1 and CDR2 (germline): KGHDR, SFDVKD. The CDR3 nucleotides read TGTGCCACCAGTGATTCAGCACCGGGACGAGACAATGAAAAACTGTTTTTT. Translated, it gives CATSDSAPGRDNEKLFF.

This clonotype was seen many times. The chain combines TRBV5-1 with TRBJ1-1, with D hard to call. CDR1 and CDR2 (germline): SGHRS, YFSETQ. The CDR3 is 15 residues long. V was cut by 0 bases and J by 4 bases, with 13 bases left in between. The CDR3 loop reads CASSLARPGSTEAFF. CDR3 nucleotide sequence: TGCGCCAGCAGCTTGGCGCGTCCTGGAAGCACTGAAGCTTTCTTT.

This clonotype showed up many times. The chain links TRBV12-3 or TRBV12-4 to TRBJ2-1, with 14 bases fitting TRBD2. Trimming removed 5 bases from V and 3 bases from J; junction bases left unmatched: 6. The CDR3 spans 17 residues. The CDR3 sequence: CASSPGTSGRGYNEQFF. For the CDR3, the DNA is TGTGCCAGCAGTCCCGGGACTAGCGGGAGAGGCTACAATGAGCAGTTCTTC.

V usage is TRBV4-2 and J usage is TRBJ2-1; D possibly uses TRBD1 or TRBD2 (6 bases each). CDR3 length equals 15 residues. V lost 6 bases and J lost 6, with 18 bases in between. Germline CDR1 reads LGHNA; CDR2 reads YNFKEQ. The CDR3 spells CASRVGAVTSNEQFF. Here the CDR3 DNA reads TGTGCCAGCAGAGTGGGGGCTGTGACTAGCAATGAGCAGTTCTTC.

A few counts support this clonotype. The V gene is TRBV5-1, the J gene TRBJ2-2, with 7 bases lining up with TRBD1. The CDR3 runs to 15 residues. CDR1 and CDR2 (germline): SGHRS, YFSETQ. J lost 6 bases, V lost 4 bases, and 9 bases had no gene match. CDR3 bases: TGCGCCAGCAGCCTCCAAGGGGGCGCAGCCGGGGAGCTGTTTTTT. Encoded protein: CASSLQGGAAGELFF.

The chain has TRBV2 and TRBJ2-1; 9 bases agree with TRBD1. Germline-derived CDR1 and CDR2 are SNHLY and FYNNEI. Unmatched junction bases numbered 9, after V lost 6 bases and J lost 6 bases. The CDR3 contains 15 residues. The DNA for the CDR3 is TGTGCCAGCAGGGCCGGGACAGGGAAACTCAATGAGCAGTTCTTC. Its protein product is CASRAGTGKLNEQFF.

This clonotype has at least ten counts. The chain uses TRBV5-1 and TRBJ2-7; maybe TRBD1 (5 bases). The CDR3 runs 12 residues. Germline CDR1 and CDR2: SGHRS and YFSETQ. V gave up 7 bases and J gave up 3 bases, with 11 bases separating them. The CDR3 DNA reads as TGCGCCAGCCATCAGGGTGGCTACGAGCAGTACTTC. This encodes CASHQGGYEQYF.

The V gene is TRBV20-1, the J gene TRBJ2-5, with a weak D call TRBD1 (6 bases). This CDR3 comprises 17 residues. V was pared by 0 bases and J by 5 bases, with 22 bases between. CDR1 DFQATT and CDR2 SNEGSKA come from the germline V gene (reference sequence). This chain's CDR3 is CSARDLRDLGAQETQYF. CDR3 bases: TGCAGTGCTAGAGATCTCCGAGATTTGGGGGCTCAGGAGACCCAGTACTTC.

There are many counts of this clonotype. The chain uses TRBV28 and TRBJ2-1; D is possibly TRBD1 (6 bases). CDR3 length: 16 residues. CDR1 and CDR2 from the germline V gene are MDHEN and SYDVKM. Trimming removed 3 bases from V and 0 bases from J, with 12 bases in between. The CDR3 loop reads CASSLFTGLSYNEQFF. For the CDR3, the DNA is TGTGCCAGCAGTTTGTTTACAGGGCTCTCCTACAATGAGCAGTTCTTC.

The chain links TRBV7-9 to TRBJ2-4; 7 bases match TRBD1. The germline gives CDR1 SEHNR, CDR2 FQNEAQ (reference sequence). This CDR3 region has 14 residues. After removal of 0 bases from V and 14 bases from J, the junction contained 10 bases not matched to a gene. This CDR3 reads CASSLAGTVLQEYF. The CDR3 nucleotides read TGTGCCAGCAGCTTAGCTGGGACAGTCCTGCAGGAGTACTTC. The whole variable domain, filled in from reference TRBV7-9 and TRBJ2-4, reads DTGVSQNPRHKITKRGQNVTFRCDPISEHNRLYWYRQTLGQGPEFLTYFQNEAQLEKSRLLSDRFSAERPKGSFSTLEIQRTEQGDSAMYLCASSLAGTVLQEYFGAGTRLSVL.

This clonotype was seen many times. The chain has TRBV20-1 and TRBJ2-7; D unclear. Per the germline V gene, CDR1 is DFQATT and CDR2 is SNEGSKA (reference sequence). Trimming cost V 3 bases and J 0 bases, with 9 bases left between them. This CDR3 contains 13 residues. CDR3 sequence: CSASYASSYEQYF. Here the CDR3 DNA reads TGCAGTGCTAGTTATGCTTCCTCCTACGAGCAGTACTTC.

This clonotype came up many times. This CDR3 is CASSSPPEAFF. CDR3 nucleotides: TGTGCCAGCAGCTCCCCTCCTGAAGCTTTCTTT. V usage is TRBV9 and J usage is TRBJ1-1, with D hard to call. The CDR3 is made up of 11 amino acids. Deletions cut 4 bases from V and 6 bases from J, with 7 bases between. Germline V gives CDR1 SGDLS, CDR2 YYNGEE.

This clonotype appeared a few times. The CDR3 spells CASRDANTEAFF. The CDR3 DNA reads TGTGCCAGCAGGGACGCGAACACTGAAGCTTTCTTT. V is TRBV7-2 and J is TRBJ1-1; D is unclear. The germline CDR1 and CDR2 sequences are SGHTA and FQGNSA. The CDR3 length is 12 residues. Trimming removed 6 bases at V and 1 base at J, with 6 bases between.

The chain recombines TRBV5-1 with TRBJ1-2; D is ambiguous. Trimming stripped 2 bases from V and 4 bases from J, with 9 bases between. The germline V gene has CDR1 SGHRS and CDR2 YFSETQ. The CDR3 totals 13 residues. CDR3 DNA: TGCGCCAGCAGCTTTGAGGCGAGCTATGGCTACACCTTC. Its protein is CASSFEASYGYTF.

Remarks on this clonotype: A much larger clone sits a single nucleotide away, making a read error possible. V and J are TRBV12-3 or TRBV12-4 and TRBJ2-7; D is ambiguous. The CDR3 loop spans 11 amino acids. V lost 4 bases to trimming and J lost 2 bases, with 3 bases between them. The chain's CDR3 is CASSWPYEQYF. For the CDR3, the DNA is TGTGCCAGCAGTTGGCCCTACGAGCAGTACTTC.